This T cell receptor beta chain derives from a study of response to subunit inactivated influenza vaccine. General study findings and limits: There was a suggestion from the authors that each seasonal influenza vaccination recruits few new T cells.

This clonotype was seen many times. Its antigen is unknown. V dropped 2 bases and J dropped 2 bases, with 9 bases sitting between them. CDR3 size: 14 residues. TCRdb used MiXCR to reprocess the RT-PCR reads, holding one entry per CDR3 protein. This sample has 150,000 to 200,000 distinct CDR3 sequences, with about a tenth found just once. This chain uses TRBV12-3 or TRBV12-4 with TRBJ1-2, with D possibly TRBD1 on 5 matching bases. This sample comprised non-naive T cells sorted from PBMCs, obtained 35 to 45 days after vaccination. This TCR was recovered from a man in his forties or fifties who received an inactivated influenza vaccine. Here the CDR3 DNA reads TGTGCCAGCAGTTTAACAGGAGTGAACTATGGCTACACCTTC. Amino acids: CASSLTGVNYGYTF.